Listed here are 32 T cell receptor beta chains from one sample, sequenced in a study of shared clonotypes between healthy human individuals. Assay used: immunoSEQ multiplex PCR; TCRdb lists only in-frame clones, some missing. Among around 1.1 million clones, 60% to 85% were seen once, and the ten largest hold roughly 0.9%. The sequenced sample was memory CD4+ T cells from PBMCs. The sample's subset: CD45RA-negative fraction. All receptors derive from a man aged 18-30 years in good health. Some clones in this sample may be carry-over from other donors' samples.

The chain employs TRBV6-1 and TRBJ1-1; D is undetermined. V gave up 0 bases and J gave up 8 bases, with 10 bases separating them. Germline-derived CDR1 and CDR2 are MNHNS and SASEGT. The length of the CDR3 is 13 residues. The chain's CDR3 is CASSEAPELEAFF. CDR3 in DNA: TGTGCCAGCAGTGAAGCCCCAGAACTGGAAGCTTTCTTT.

This clone was observed a single time. This rearrangement joins TRBV7-2 to TRBJ2-7; 7 nucleotides line up with TRBD2. The CDR3 has 15 amino acids. Germline CDR1 and CDR2: SGHTA and FQGNSA. V lost 5 bases to trimming and J lost 2 bases; unmatched junction nucleotides: 9. The CDR3 is CASSPQQGGTYEQYF. CDR3 coding DNA: TGTGCCAGCAGCCCCCAGCAGGGAGGGACCTACGAGCAGTACTTC.

The chain carries TRBV5-1 and TRBJ2-5; D not resolved. The CDR3 is 16 residues long. The ends were cut back, 5 bases at V and 2 bases at J, with 19 bases in the middle. From germline, CDR1 is SGHRS and CDR2 YFSETQ. CDR3 sequence reads: CASSLDPLPLQETQYF. In DNA form, the CDR3 reads TGCGCCAGCAGTCTCGACCCACTCCCCCTACAAGAGACCCAGTACTTC. Looking up the rest from reference TRBV5-1 and TRBJ2-5 gives the full variable domain: KAGVTQTPRYLIKTRGQQVTLSCSPISGHRSVSWYQQTPGQGLQFLFEYFSETQRNKGNFPGRFSGRQFSNSRSEMNVSTLELGDSALYLCASSLDPLPLQETQYFGPGTRLLVL.

The chain carries TRBV25-1 and TRBJ2-7, with 9 bases that match TRBD1. CDR3 length: 16 amino acids. J lost 0 bases, V lost 0 bases, and 3 bases had no gene match. CDR1 is MGHDK and CDR2 is SYGVNS in the germline V gene. The CDR3 here is CASSEYWTGDSYEQYF. The CDR3 bases are TGTGCCAGCAGTGAATACTGGACAGGGGACTCCTACGAGCAGTACTTC.

The gene calls are TRBV5-8 and TRBJ2-5; TRBD2 might be the D (5 bases). Per germline, CDR1 SGHTS and CDR2 YDEGEE. This CDR3 spans 15 amino acids. The V end lost 0 bases, the J end lost 5 bases, and 14 bases lay between the germline ends. The CDR3 loop is CASSLVGRRAETQYF. In DNA, the CDR3 is TGTGCCAGCAGCTTGGTAGGACGGCGGGCGGAGACCCAGTACTTC.

This clone was seen a handful of times. The gene calls are TRBV30 and TRBJ1-5; TRBD1 matches 7 bases. Germline CDR1 is GTSNPN and CDR2 is SVGIG (reference sequence). This CDR3 comprises 16 residues. The junction had 11 bases not matched to a gene; V was cut back by 2 bases and J by 4 bases. CDR3 loop: CAWSFQGGSWNQPQHF. DNA for the CDR3: TGTGCCTGGAGTTTCCAGGGGGGTTCATGGAATCAGCCCCAGCATTTT.

The chain uses TRBV2 and TRBJ2-7; D may match TRBD1 or TRBD2 (5 bases each). Germline CDR1 and CDR2: SNHLY and FYNNEI. The CDR3 runs to 14 residues. Trimming stripped 3 bases from V and 1 base from J, with 10 bases between. CDR3 loop: CASSDRDRSYEQYF. The CDR3, as DNA: TGTGCCAGCAGTGATAGGGACCGATCCTACGAGCAGTACTTC. The variable domain in full, completed from reference TRBV2 and TRBJ2-7, reads EPEVTQTPSHQVTQMGQEVILRCVPISNHLYFYWYRQILGQKVEFLVSFYNNEISEKSEIFDDQFSVERPDGSNFTLKIRSTKLEDSAMYFCASSDRDRSYEQYFGPGTRLTVT.

The rearrangement joins TRBV28 to TRBJ1-2; possibly TRBD1 for D (5 bases). V dropped 3 bases and J dropped 4 bases, with 21 bases sitting between them. The CDR3 extends over 17 amino acids. Per germline, CDR1 MDHEN and CDR2 SYDVKM. Here the CDR3 DNA reads TGTGCCAGCAGTTTTTTTAAGACCGGCAGGGTCTTCTATGGCTACACCTTC. It specifies CASSFFKTGRVFYGYTF.

The chain recombines TRBV15 with TRBJ2-3; 13 bases match TRBD2. Losses at the gene ends were 5 bases for V and 3 bases for J; bases not matched to a gene: 2. Germline CDR1 reads LNHNV; CDR2 reads YYDKDF (reference sequence). The CDR3 covers 15 residues. DNA of the CDR3: TGTGCCACCAGCGGACTAGCGGGAGTAACAGATACGCAGTATTTT. Its protein is CATSGLAGVTDTQYF. Variable domain in full (rest from reference TRBV15 and TRBJ2-3): DAMVIQNPRYQVTQFGKPVTLSCSQTLNHNVMYWYQQKSSQAPKLLFHYYDKDFNNEADTPDNFQSRRPNTSFCFLDIRSPGLGDTAMYLCATSGLAGVTDTQYFGPGTRLTVL.

This clone has only a few counts. The chain links TRBV20-1 to TRBJ2-1; D might be TRBD2 (6 bases). The V and J ends lost 7 bases and 7 bases respectively, with 8 bases between them. Per the germline V gene, CDR1 is DFQATT and CDR2 is SNEGSKA (reference sequence). CDR3 size: 10 residues. CDR3 in DNA: TGCAGTGTAGCGGCTAATGAGCAGTTCTTC. Translating gives CSVAANEQFF.

This clone has only one observation. This rearrangement joins TRBV7-7 to TRBJ2-3; 10 bases match TRBD2. V was clipped by 5 bases and J by 0 bases; unmatched bases: 2. CDR3 length equals 15 residues. Germline V gene data show CDR1 as SSHAT and CDR2 as FNYEAQ (reference sequence). The CDR3, as DNA: TGTGCCAGCAGCCCGACTAGCGGGAGCACAGATACGCAGTATTTT. Protein: CASSPTSGSTDTQYF.

The chain links TRBV7-9 to TRBJ2-7; D unclear. The germline V and J ends were trimmed by 4 bases and 3 bases, with 16 bases remaining between them. Per germline, CDR1 SEHNR and CDR2 FQNEAQ (reference sequence). The CDR3 runs 15 residues. The CDR3 DNA reads as TGTGCCAGCAGCTCCGAGACCAGACCGAACTACGAGCAGTACTTC. It yields the protein CASSSETRPNYEQYF. Complete variable domain (other parts from reference TRBV7-9 and TRBJ2-7): DTGVSQNPRHKITKRGQNVTFRCDPISEHNRLYWYRQTLGQGPEFLTYFQNEAQLEKSRLLSDRFSAERPKGSFSTLEIQRTEQGDSAMYLCASSSETRPNYEQYFGPGTRLTVT.

This sequence joins TRBV30 and TRBJ2-3, with D possibly being TRBD1 (6 bases). The V gene lost 2 bases and the J gene lost 5 bases, with 8 bases spanning the gap. CDR1 is GTSNPN, CDR2 SVGIG, per germline (reference sequence). This CDR3 has 12 amino acids. The chain's CDR3 is CAWSRQVDTQYF. The CDR3 DNA reads as TGTGCCTGGAGTCGACAGGTAGATACGCAGTATTTT.

The chain recombines TRBV6-5 with TRBJ1-1; a weak D match, TRBD1 (5 bases). CDR1 MNHEY and CDR2 SVGAGI come from the germline V gene. The V end was cut by 8 bases, the J end by 4 bases, with 20 bases between. The CDR3 is 15 amino acids. The CDR3 DNA reads as TGTGCCAGCGCGCTCCTGGGGGGTGAAGGCACTGAAGCTTTCTTT. Protein product: CASALLGGEGTEAFF.

The V call is TRBV11-2, the J call TRBJ2-4; 7 nucleotides align to TRBD1. The CDR3 has 16 residues. Germline lookup yields CDR1 SGHAT and CDR2 FQNNGV. After removal of 6 bases from V and 0 bases from J, the junction contained 8 bases not matched to a gene. This CDR3 reads CASRDRANIAKNIQYF. In DNA form, the CDR3 reads TGTGCCAGCAGAGACAGGGCGAACATAGCCAAAAACATTCAGTACTTC.

DNA of the CDR3: TGCAGCGTTGACGACACTGGCTACACCTTC. As protein: CSVDDTGYTF. This sequence joins TRBV29-1 and TRBJ1-2, with D uncertain. Deletions cut 3 bases from V and 7 bases from J, with 6 bases between. CDR3 length equals 10 residues. The germline V gene has CDR1 SQVTM and CDR2 ANQGSEA.

This clone was picked up one time. The J gene is TRBJ2-1, the V gene TRBV18; D gene uncertain. This CDR3 is 13 amino acids long. The germline gives CDR1 KGHSH, CDR2 LQKENI. V was cut by 2 bases and J by 4 bases, with 6 bases left in between. CDR3 loop: CASSPRLYNEQFF. The CDR3 DNA reads as TGTGCCAGCTCACCAAGACTGTACAATGAGCAGTTCTTC.

The CDR3 coding sequence is TGTGCCAGCAGTTTGGACAGGTCCTATAATTCACCCCTCCACTTT. This translates into CASSLDRSYNSPLHF. V usage is TRBV28 and J usage is TRBJ1-6, with 7 bases identical to TRBD1. This CDR3 has 15 residues. V lost 3 bases to trimming and J lost 1 base; unmatched junction nucleotides: 0. CDR1 is MDHEN and CDR2 is SYDVKM in the germline V gene.

The chain has TRBV6-5 and TRBJ2-1; 11 positions match TRBD1. Germline V gene lookup returns CDR1 MNHEY and CDR2 SVGAGI. J was trimmed by 8 bases and V by 0 bases; bases with no gene match: 3. CDR3 length: 15 residues. CDR3 sequence (DNA): TGTGCCAGCAGTTACTCTCGGACAGGGGGCCATGAGCAGTTCTTC. Translated, it gives CASSYSRTGGHEQFF.

The chain has TRBV11-1 and TRBJ2-7; either TRBD1 or TRBD2 may fit D (5 bases each). The length of the CDR3 is 13 residues. Germline assignment: CDR1 SGHAT and CDR2 FQDESV (reference sequence). With 4 bases removed from V and 7 bases from J, the gap between germline ends came to 14 bases. Written as DNA, the CDR3 is TGTGCCAGCAGCTGGGACCCGGATGGGGAGCAGTACTTC. The encoded protein is CASSWDPDGEQYF.

The rearrangement links TRBV11-1 to TRBJ2-2; 7 bases are shared with TRBD1. The CDR3 length is 15 residues. The J segment lost 5 bases and the V segment lost 5 bases, leaving 8 bases of the junction unmatched. Germline values: CDR1 SGHAT, CDR2 FQDESV (reference sequence). DNA for the CDR3: TGTGCCAGCAGCGGTGGGCCAGGGGGAACCGGGGAGCTGTTTTTT. It codes for CASSGGPGGTGELFF.

V usage is TRBV30 and J usage is TRBJ2-1; 9 bases align to TRBD2. The CDR3 totals 15 residues. The V segment lost 6 bases and the J segment 1 base; nucleotides outside the gene matches: 7. The germline V gene has CDR1 GTSNPN and CDR2 SVGIG (reference sequence). The CDR3 is CACISGSFSYNEQFF. CDR3 sequence (DNA): TGTGCCTGTATTAGCGGGAGTTTTTCCTACAATGAGCAGTTCTTC. Full variable domain (outside the CDR3, taken from reference TRBV30 and TRBJ2-1): SQTIHQWPATLVQPVGSPLSLECTVEGTSNPNLYWYRQAAGRGLQLLFYSVGIGQISSEVPQNLSASRPQDRQFILSSKKLLLSDSGFYLCACISGSFSYNEQFFGPGTRLTVL.

Details on this clone: This same CDR3 is encoded by further DNA sequences in the sample. The chain carries TRBV18 and TRBJ1-4; D unresolved. V was shortened by 6 bases and J by 2 bases, with 10 bases between the two germline ends. CDR1 and CDR2 (germline): KGHSH, LQKENI. The CDR3 extends over 14 amino acids. CDR3 DNA: TGTGCCAGCTCCCTCGGAGGCACTAATGAAAAACTGTTTTTT. This gives the protein CASSLGGTNEKLFF.

The CDR3 DNA reads TGTGCCAGCAGCACGGGGGCCTCAGTCGGCGAGCAGTACTTC. Translated, it gives CASSTGASVGEQYF. V and J are TRBV5-4 and TRBJ2-7, with D perhaps assigned TRBD1 or TRBD2 (6 bases each). CDR3 length: 14 residues. The ends were cut back, 4 bases at V and 6 bases at J, with 17 bases in the middle. The germline CDR1 and CDR2 sequences are SGHNT and YYREEE (reference sequence).

Comments on this clone: This specimen includes other DNA sequences encoding the same CDR3. The CDR3 loop reads CASSEVGTDTQYF. The CDR3 coding sequence is TGTGCCAGCAGTGAAGTGGGAACAGATACGCAGTATTTT. The V and J genes are TRBV6-1 and TRBJ2-3; no clear D gene. V lost 1 base and J 3 bases, leaving 5 bases between the germline ends. The length of the CDR3 is 13 residues. CDR1 and CDR2 (germline): MNHNS, SASEGT.

This clone was recorded a few times. V is TRBV7-9 and J is TRBJ2-6; D remains unclear. The CDR3 contains 12 residues. Germline V gene data show CDR1 as SEHNR and CDR2 as FQNEAQ (reference sequence). V was pared by 9 bases and J by 4 bases, with 7 bases between. The CDR3 region has the DNA TGTGCCAGAGGCAGGGGGGCCAACGTCCTGACTTTC. Protein sequence: CARGRGANVLTF. Together with reference TRBV7-9 and TRBJ2-6, the CDR3 gives the full variable domain: DTGVSQNPRHKITKRGQNVTFRCDPISEHNRLYWYRQTLGQGPEFLTYFQNEAQLEKSRLLSDRFSAERPKGSFSTLEIQRTEQGDSAMYLCARGRGANVLTFGAGSRLTVL.

The chain joins TRBV5-1 to TRBJ2-7, with D possibly TRBD2 on 5 matching bases. Trimming took 4 bases from V and 2 from J, leaving 16 bases between them. The CDR3 consists of 15 residues. CDR1 and CDR2 (germline): SGHRS, YFSETQ. In DNA, the CDR3 is TGCGCCAGCAGCCCGGGATCGGGTCGGACCTACGAGCAGTACTTC. It translates to CASSPGSGRTYEQYF.

A few counts support this clone. CDR3 sequence: CGTSGRAHEQFF. CDR3 DNA sequence: TGTGGAACTAGCGGGAGGGCCCATGAGCAGTTCTTC. V is TRBV6-6 and J is TRBJ2-1; 13 bases are shared with TRBD2. The germline V gene has CDR1 MNHNY and CDR2 SVGAGI (reference sequence). The CDR3 extends over 12 amino acids.

This chain connects TRBV18 to TRBJ2-7; TRBD1 matches at 7 bases. Unmatched junction bases numbered 4, after V lost 5 bases and J lost 3 bases. CDR3 length: 13 amino acids. Germline CDR1 KGHSH, CDR2 LQKENI. CDR3 nucleotide sequence: TGTGCCAGCTCATCGACAGGGATCTACGAGCAGTACTTC. Amino acids: CASSSTGIYEQYF.

J is TRBJ1-5 and V is TRBV28; a possible D gene is TRBD1 (6 bases). This CDR3 has 16 residues. The V gene's germline CDR1 is MDHEN and CDR2 SYDVKM. V lost 5 bases, J lost 5 bases, and 19 bases lay in between. The CDR3: CASSPLRQVADQPQHF. The CDR3 nucleotides are TGTGCCAGCAGTCCCTTACGACAGGTTGCGGATCAGCCCCAGCATTTT.

This sequence joins TRBV10-2 and TRBJ2-2, with 10 bases matching TRBD1. Germline assignment: CDR1 WSHSY and CDR2 SAAADI. Trimming took 8 bases from V and 8 from J; bases not matched to a gene: 8. The CDR3 totals 14 residues. The CDR3: CASRPGTGEGELFF. In nucleotides, the CDR3 is TGCGCCAGCCGTCCCGGGACAGGGGAGGGGGAGCTGTTTTTT.

This sequence joins TRBV6-1 and TRBJ2-2, with D tentatively TRBD1 (5 bases). V was trimmed by 2 bases and J by 0 bases, leaving 10 bases between them. CDR3 length: 16 amino acids. The germline V gene has CDR1 MNHNS and CDR2 SASEGT. This CDR3 reads CASSERGVANTGELFF. The CDR3 DNA is TGTGCCAGCAGTGAAAGGGGTGTAGCGAACACCGGGGAGCTGTTTTTT.